This T cell receptor (beta chain) was sequenced for a study of blood T cell repertoires in COVID-19 (TCRdb year 2020). Context from the whole study: The collaborator samples originated in the United States, Italy and Spain and spanned the acute and convalescent phases of COVID-19. The material from the prospective study consisted of cDNA or gDNA derived from T cells, B-cell-depleted T cells, or PBMCs. The dataset comprised deeply sampled blood TCRbeta repertoires from subjects exposed to, actively infected with, or recovered from COVID-19. The repertoires were released in a freely available public database meant as a resource for research on the immune response to SARS-CoV-2. The samples were drawn from two sources: the first 160 participants of the ongoing ImmuneRACE study, and 1,000 to 1,500 subjects contributed by 6 global collaborators. The sample metadata nearly always contained a de-identified subject ID, COVID-19 status, age in years and sex. Where available, HLA class I and class II types were obtained from metadata supplied by the sample provider rather than from assay-based typing.

In its sample, this clone was seen once. Which antigen it targets is not known. Base qualities are not at hand, and no much larger clone is one base apart. A second Seattle source provided samples from volunteer blood donors who had recovered from COVID-19. Whole blood was collected in K2EDTA tubes by collaborating institutions according to the institutions' own protocols. For TCRbeta analysis, collaborators shipped samples in one of three forms: frozen whole blood, isolated PBMCs, or DNA extracted from either of those sample types. A distance of 6 bases separates the germline ends of V and J, which lose 3 bases and 0 bases respectively. The CDR3 measures 14 amino acids from cysteine to phenylalanine. The entry retains the CDR3 DNA only, 42 bases that are in frame from base 1. CDR1 and CDR2, per the germline V gene, are SGHDN and FVKESK. TCRbeta CDR3 regions were amplified from genomic DNA by means of the immunoSEQ Assay, a bias-controlled multiplex PCR. Per the authors' processing: The number of nucleated cells in each sample was estimated by amplification of reference gene primers within the assay. To quantify the absolute abundance of each unique TCRbeta CDR3 rearrangement, sequence reads were collapsed and filtered. For each sample, productive Simpson clonality was calculated as the square root of Simpson's diversity index over productive rearrangements. This is the immuneACCESS table as TCRdb keeps it, with only in-frame sequences that have V and J called. A part of the clones is gone; compared with another copy, unresolved V genes explain less than half, and the rest is unexplained. V and J calls and clone size are given by that table; D and trimming were obtained from the DNA. Counted in this sample were 250,000 to 350,000 clones; approximately 84% of them appeared once. Of the sample, 2.1% falls within the top ten clones.

On the study overall, not on this receptor specifically: Clinical and demographic metadata were provided uncurated, with the amount varying by source and participant.

The rearrangement joined TRBV14 to TRBJ1-3; no D gene can be assigned with confidence. The sample comprised peripheral blood. This clonotype was obtained from a woman under 40 who had recovered from COVID-19. CDR3 protein: CASSQPSSGNTIYF. The DNA sequence reads TGTGCCAGCAGCCAGCCGAGCTCTGGAAACACCATATATTTT. With the portions outside the CDR3 filled from the reference TRBV14 and TRBJ1-3 genes, the complete variable region becomes EAGVTQFPSHSVIEKGQTVTLRCDPISGHDNLYWYRRVMGKEIKFLLHFVKESKQDESGMPNNRFLAERTGGTYSTLKVQPAELEDSGVYFCASSQPSSGNTIYFGEGSWLTVV.